This TCR beta chain was identified during a study of cytomegalovirus exposure and HLA in healthy donors. Germline CDR1 reads MNHEY; CDR2 reads SVGAGI. The CDR3 totals 14 residues. With 6 bases removed from V and 5 bases from J, the gap between germline ends came to 16 bases. It was with 60 Vbeta and 13 Jbeta primers that the PCR ran. Method: immunoSEQ multiplex PCR; TCRdb's copy keeps in-frame clones and lacks some. The table lists about 95,000 clones, 75% to 85% of them singletons. Comment on this clone: Its antigen is still unknown.

Notes on the study in general: Links to common viral pathogens appeared, in a later analysis, for several of the most significant clusters. Among CMV-associated TCR beta chains, most appeared HLA-restricted in a later analysis. An ancestry cluster, one associated with Asian ancestry, reportedly showed fewer N-insertions than the approximately 650-donor mean in a later analysis.

The V gene is TRBV6-5, the J gene TRBJ2-5, with D perhaps matching TRBD1 (6 bases). This sequence was found in a woman aged 40 to 55 in good health and CMV-seronegative. The sequenced sample consisted of PBMCs. The CDR3 DNA follows: TGTGCCAGCAGCCGTACAGGGATTGGGGAGACCCAGTACTTC. This sequence encodes CASSRTGIGETQYF.